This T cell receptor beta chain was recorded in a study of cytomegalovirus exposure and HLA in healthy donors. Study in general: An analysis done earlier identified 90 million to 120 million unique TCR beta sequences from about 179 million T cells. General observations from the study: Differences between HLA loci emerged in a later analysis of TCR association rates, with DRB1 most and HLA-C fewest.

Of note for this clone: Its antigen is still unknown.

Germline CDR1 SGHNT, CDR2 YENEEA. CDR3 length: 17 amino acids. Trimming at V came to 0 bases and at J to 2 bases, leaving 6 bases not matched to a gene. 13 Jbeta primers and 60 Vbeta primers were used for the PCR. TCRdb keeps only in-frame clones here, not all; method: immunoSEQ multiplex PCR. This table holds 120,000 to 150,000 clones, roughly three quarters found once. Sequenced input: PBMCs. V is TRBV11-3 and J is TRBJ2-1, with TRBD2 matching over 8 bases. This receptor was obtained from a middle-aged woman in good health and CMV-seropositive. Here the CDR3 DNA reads TGTGCCAGCAGCTTAGATGGAGGCGGGGGGCCCTACAATGAGCAGTTCTTC. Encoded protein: CASSLDGGGGPYNEQFF.